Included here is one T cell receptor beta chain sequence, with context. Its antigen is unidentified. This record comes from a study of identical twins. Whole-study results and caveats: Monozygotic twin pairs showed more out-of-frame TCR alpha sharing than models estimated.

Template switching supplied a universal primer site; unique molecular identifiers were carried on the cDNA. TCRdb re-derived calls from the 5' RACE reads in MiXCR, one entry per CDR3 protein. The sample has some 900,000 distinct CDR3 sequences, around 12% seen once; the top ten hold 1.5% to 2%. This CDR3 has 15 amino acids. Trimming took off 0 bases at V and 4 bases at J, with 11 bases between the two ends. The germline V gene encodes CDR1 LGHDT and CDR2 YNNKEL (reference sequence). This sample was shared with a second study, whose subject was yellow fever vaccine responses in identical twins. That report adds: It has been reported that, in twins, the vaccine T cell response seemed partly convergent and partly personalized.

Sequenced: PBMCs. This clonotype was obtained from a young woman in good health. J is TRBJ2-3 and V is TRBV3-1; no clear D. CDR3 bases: TGTGCCAGCAGCCAAGATCGGATTGCCGCAGATACGCAGTATTTT. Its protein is CASSQDRIAADTQYF.